The T cell receptor (beta chain) under discussion was sequenced for a study of a mutant IDH1 vaccine in newly diagnosed glioma. Study background: Earlier therapy was either radiotherapy, temozolomide, or both, and most got both. Study-level findings and limits: Seemingly, pseudoprogression had no relation to changes in the top peripheral T cell clonotypes.

For this clone: The target antigen is unknown.

The CDR3 spans 14 residues. The V and J ends lost 5 bases and 6 bases respectively, with 16 bases between them. CDR1 is LNHDA and CDR2 is SQIVND in the germline V gene (reference sequence). Time point specified: week 23, last vaccination. Every vaccination contained 300 ug of the mutant IDH1 20-mer peptide and was paired with topical imiquimod. Only in-frame clones appear in the TCRdb table, and some are missing; sequencing was by immunoSEQ multiplex PCR. In the table there are 70,000 to 90,000 clones, almost 85% of which are singletons. V is TRBV19 and J is TRBJ1-1; D is perhaps TRBD1 (5 bases). Sequenced material: PBMCs, taken from a glioma patient whose treatment included an IDH1 peptide vaccine. The sequence derives from a man aged 25-40 years with glioma. Some clones in this sample may be carry-over from other donors' samples. This chain's CDR3 is CASSPGEGYPEAFF. The DNA for the CDR3 is TGTGCCAGTAGTCCTGGGGAGGGGTACCCTGAAGCTTTCTTT. The entire variable domain, with the rest obtained from reference TRBV19 and TRBJ1-1, is as follows: DGGITQSPKYLFRKEGQNVTLSCEQNLNHDAMYWYRQDPGQGLRLIYYSQIVNDFQKGDIAEGYSVSREKKESFPLTVTSAQKNPTAFYLCASSPGEGYPEAFFGQGTRLTVV.